This T cell receptor (beta chain) is drawn from a study of T cell responses to AZD1222 COVID-19 vaccine. Whole-study results and caveats: Sampling that yielded the repertoires occurred only after the peak T cell response. Rises in breadth and depth of Spike-specific TCRs came after two AZD1222 doses. Possibly, clonal diversity was underestimated; donors were largely white British and included more females. Only 6 or 7 AZD1222 recipients tested seropositive at baseline.

Trimming took 5 bases from V and 8 from J; bases not matched to a gene: 10. The CDR3 runs to 14 residues. The germline V gene encodes CDR1 MNHEY and CDR2 SVGAGI. Produced via immunoSEQ multiplex PCR; TCRdb's table is partial and in-frame only. The repertoire holds 150,000 to 200,000 clones, with about 91% as singletons. About this clone itself: Antigen: not known.

This specimen was peripheral blood, taken on day 0 of MenACWY control vaccination. The V call is TRBV6-5, the J call TRBJ1-2, with TRBD1 matching 8 bases. This receptor was taken from an adult in good health. CDR3: CASSIRGQVGGYTF. The CDR3 DNA reads as TGTGCCAGCAGTATCCGGGGACAGGTGGGAGGCTACACCTTC.